This T cell receptor (beta chain) was captured by sequencing in a study of shared clonotypes between healthy human individuals. Findings and caveats of the study: As a rule, naive subsets had a larger estimated richness than memory subsets.

Germline V gene lookup returns CDR1 SGHNT and CDR2 YENEEA. The CDR3 has 16 residues. The trim removed 5 bases at V and 4 bases at J, leaving 6 bases unmatched. Libraries were prepared by immunoSEQ multiplex PCR; TCRdb keeps only in-frame clonotypes and omits some of them. This table holds roughly 1,000,000 clones, 75% to 85% found once. About this clone itself: The antigen remains undetermined.

The chain links TRBV11-3 to TRBJ2-1; 12 bases align to TRBD1. The sequenced sample consisted of memory CD4+ T cells from PBMCs. Subset meaning: CD45RA-negative fraction. The sequence was collected from a young man in good health. Some clones in this sample may be carry-over from other donors' samples. CDR3 sequence (DNA): TGTGCCAGCAGCCCGGGGACAGGGGGCCGGTACAATGAGCAGTTCTTC. Its translation: CASSPGTGGRYNEQFF.